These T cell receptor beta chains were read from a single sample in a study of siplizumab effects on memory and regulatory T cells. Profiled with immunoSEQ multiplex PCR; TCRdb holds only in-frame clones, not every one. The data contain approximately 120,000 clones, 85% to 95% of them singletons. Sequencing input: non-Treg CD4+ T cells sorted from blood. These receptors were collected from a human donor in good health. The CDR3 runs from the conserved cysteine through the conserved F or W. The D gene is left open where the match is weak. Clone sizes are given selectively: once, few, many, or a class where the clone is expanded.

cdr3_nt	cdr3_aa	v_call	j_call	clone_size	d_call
TGTGCCAGCAGCTTCGGCTTCGGACAGGGCTACGAGCAGTACTTC	CASSFGFGQGYEQYF	TRBV11-3	TRBJ2-7	-	TRBD1
TGTGCCAGCAGCGTATATGGCGGGGGGACCGGGGAGCTGTTTTTT	CASSVYGGGTGELFF	TRBV9	TRBJ2-2	-	TRBD2
TGTGCCAGCAGCCCGGACCAGGGACGCCATGAGCAGTTCTTC	CASSPDQGRHEQFF	TRBV2	TRBJ2-1	-	-
TGTGCCAGCAGCGACCCGTTGACTGGGGCCAACGTCCTGACTTTC	CASSDPLTGANVLTF	TRBV5-4	TRBJ2-6	-	-
TGTGCCAGCAGCTTAACCCAGGACACTGAAGCTTTCTTT	CASSLTQDTEAFF	TRBV7-3	TRBJ1-1	-	-
TGTGCCAGCAGCCCCGGGTATCTAGGATCATACGAGCAGTACTTC	CASSPGYLGSYEQYF	TRBV5-6	TRBJ2-7	-	-
TGTGCCAGTAGTACACGGGGTTCTGGAAACACCATATATTTT	CASSTRGSGNTIYF	TRBV19	TRBJ1-3	-	-
TGTGCCAGCAGTGCCGGGACAGACTATCAGCCCCAGCATTTT	CASSAGTDYQPQHF	TRBV2	TRBJ1-5	once	TRBD1
TGTGCCAGCAGCTTAGTCACGGGGGGGGCTGGCACTGAAGCTTTCTTT	CASSLVTGGAGTEAFF	TRBV7-2	TRBJ1-1	-	-
TGTGCCAGCCTGATCCTGGGACGGAACAATGAGCAGTTCTTC	CASLILGRNNEQFF	TRBV25-1	TRBJ2-1	-	-
TGCGCCAGCAGCCAAGCCCCGCCTCGGGGGCTAGCGGGGGGGAGCTCCTACGAGCAGTACTTC	CASSQAPPRGLAGGSSYEQYF	TRBV4-3	TRBJ2-7	-	TRBD2
TGTGCAAGTCGCTTAACACGACAGGGTAATGGCTACACCTTC	CASRLTRQGNGYTF	TRBV12-2	TRBJ1-2	-	-
TGTGCCAGCAGTTTCACCGGGGAGCTGTTTTTT	CASSFTGELFF	TRBV27	TRBJ2-2	-	-
TGTGCCAGTAGTGGGCAGGGGGGAGTGAACACTGAAGCTTTCTTT	CASSGQGGVNTEAFF	TRBV19	TRBJ1-1	once	TRBD1
TGTGCCAGCATTTCCAGGGGGAGAAGCACTGAAGCTTTCTTT	CASISRGRSTEAFF	TRBV25-1	TRBJ1-1	once	TRBD1
TGCAGCGCCGCCGGACAGGGAGACACTGAAGCTTTCTTT	CSAAGQGDTEAFF	TRBV29-1	TRBJ1-1	-	TRBD1
TGTGCCAGTAGTATAGCTGTGACAGGGGGCAGCTATGGCTACACCTTC	CASSIAVTGGSYGYTF	TRBV19	TRBJ1-2	-	TRBD1
TGTGCCGCTAGAGACACAGGGGGCTCTGGAAACACCATATATTTT	CAARDTGGSGNTIYF	TRBV10-3	TRBJ1-3	-	TRBD1
TGCGCCAGCAGCTTGGGCGCAGGCCTTAATGAAAAACTGTTTTTT	CASSLGAGLNEKLFF	TRBV5-1	TRBJ1-4	-	-
TGTGCCAGCAGCCCACGCTTAAATGAGCAGTTCTTC	CASSPRLNEQFF	TRBV21-1	TRBJ2-1	-	-
TGTGCCAGCTCGTCACTAGCGGGGGGGCCGGTTGAGCAGTTCTTC	CASSSLAGGPVEQFF	TRBV18	TRBJ2-1	-	TRBD2
TGTGCCAGCAGTTACGCGGACAGGGTAGCCGGGGAGCTGTTTTTT	CASSYADRVAGELFF	TRBV6-6	TRBJ2-2	-	TRBD1
TGCGCCAGCAGCCCCGAAAAGGCCCTTAACTATGGCTACACCTTC	CASSPEKALNYGYTF	TRBV4-3	TRBJ1-2	-	-
TGTGCCAGCAGCGAAACCCCGGGACAGGGGTTAAATGAGCAGTTCTTC	CASSETPGQGLNEQFF	TRBV9	TRBJ2-1	-	TRBD1
TGTGCCAGCAGCCCTGGAGGGGGCTTCATGCACACTGAAGCTTTCTTT	CASSPGGGFMHTEAFF	TRBV11-2	TRBJ1-1	-	TRBD1
TGTGCCAGCTCCCCCGGGACAGGGGGCGAAAAACTGTTTTTT	CASSPGTGGEKLFF	TRBV18	TRBJ1-4	-	TRBD1
TGTGCCAGCAGCCGCAGGAAGGACCAGCCCCAGCATTTT	CASSRRKDQPQHF	TRBV2	TRBJ1-5	-	-
TGTGCCAGCAGCCCAACAGGGGGCACTGAAGCTTTCTTT	CASSPTGGTEAFF	TRBV13	TRBJ1-1	few	TRBD1
TGTGCCAGCAGTTTGTGGACAGGGACGGAGCTGTTTTTT	CASSLWTGTELFF	TRBV28	TRBJ2-2	few	TRBD1